The clone carrying this T cell receptor (beta chain) was detected ten times or more. Sequencing libraries for TCR beta were prepared with iRepertoire HTBI primers and Arm-PCR of CDR3 regions. MiXCR, run by TCRdb on the multiplex PCR reads, gives a single entry per CDR3 protein. The repertoire holds around 320,000 distinct CDR3 sequences, with approximately 15% as singletons. The data belong to a study of regulatory T cells in long-lasting Graves disease. Time point indicated: newly diagnosed GD, antithyroid drugs for less than 3 months. TCR sequences were obtained from RNA taken from PBMCs. Between the trimmed V and J ends, which lost 6 bases and 2 bases, there was a span of 8 bases. This CDR3 has 12 residues. Germline CDR1 reads ENHRY; CDR2 reads SYGVKD. These records were also assigned to another study, of T cells in Graves' hyperthyroidism and ophthalmopathy.

V and J are TRBV10-3 and TRBJ2-7; TRBD1 is a possible D gene (5 bases). The material sequenced was peripheral blood mononuclear cells (PBMCs), taken at new diagnosis, from a patient treated with antithyroid drugs. The sequence was collected from a man in his forties with Graves disease. CDR3 nucleotide sequence: TGTGCCATCAGGGGGCCCACCTACGAGCAGTACTTC. It translates to CAIRGPTYEQYF.